What follows is one TCR beta chain and its context. The record originates from a study of blood T cell repertoires in COVID-19. For the study at large: Researchers got acute and convalescent COVID-19 samples from the United States, Italy and Spain. The analysed material was cDNA or gDNA that came from T cells, B-cell-depleted T cells, or PBMCs.

As handled by the study authors: Estimation of nucleated cell counts was performed using reference gene primer amplification. Repertoires were generated with immunoSEQ multiplex PCR, while TCRdb's copy carries only in-frame clones and drops some. The DNA gave D and trimming, while V, J and clone size come from that table. Found here are around 260,000 clones, around 88% of them singletons; the top ten hold around 0.88%. J was trimmed by 1 base and V by 2 bases; bases with no gene match: 7. The germline CDR1 and CDR2 sequences are MNHNS and SASEGT. The length of the CDR3 is 16 residues. The V gene is TRBV6-1, the J gene TRBJ2-7, with 8 positions matching TRBD2. The material sequenced was peripheral blood. The sequence was obtained from a man aged 25 to 40 with acute or convalescent COVID-19. CDR3 sequence reads: CASSESPSGSSYEQYF. CDR3 DNA sequence: TGTGCCAGCAGTGAAAGTCCCAGCGGGAGTTCCTACGAGCAGTACTTC.